This T cell receptor (beta chain) was identified during a study of shared clonotypes between healthy human individuals. J gave up 7 bases and V 2 bases, and 14 bases lay outside the gene matches. The length of the CDR3 is 17 residues. Germline CDR1 is MNHNS and CDR2 is SASEGT. The method was immunoSEQ multiplex PCR; TCRdb's version includes in-frame clones alone and lacks a portion of them. The data show about 2.4 million clones, approximately 93% seen once. On this clone: Its matching antigen is unknown.

Findings and caveats of the study: Relative to clonotypes present in all four donors, those not shared had lower generation probabilities. Generally, estimated richness proved larger in naive subsets than it did in memory subsets.

The sequencing sample was made of naive CD4+ T cells from PBMCs. The subset denotes: CD45RA+ positively selected. The TCR originated in a man between 18 and 29 years old in good health. Some clones in this sample may be carry-over from other donors' samples. J is TRBJ1-5 and V is TRBV6-1; TRBD1 agrees at 7 bases. CDR3 loop: CASSESRRGGLRQPQHF. The CDR3, as DNA: TGTGCCAGCAGTGAATCCCGACGAGGGGGCTTAAGGCAGCCCCAGCATTTT.